This TCR beta chain was sequenced for a study of cytomegalovirus exposure and HLA in healthy donors. Across the study: The same platform used for the approximately 700 first-cohort repertoires was also used for the approximately 120 validation repertoires, as a later analysis reported. Study-level results: Altogether, 164 TCR beta chains were recorded as cytomegalovirus-associated. Whilst most TCR sequences proved rare, a subset of public TCRs occurred across many donors. The finding came from a later analysis; first-cohort TCR clusters tended to co-occur in the roughly 120 validation repertoires.

Comment on this clone: Its specificity is not known.

Sequenced by immunoSEQ multiplex PCR; TCRdb stores in-frame clones only, minus some. Of about 140,000 clones listed, roughly nine tenths were seen once; the top ten hold just under 3%. V was pared by 5 bases and J by 2 bases, with 13 bases of the junction left unmatched. This CDR3 is 17 amino acids long. Germline CDR1 reads LNHNV; CDR2 reads YYDKDF (reference sequence). The sample consisted of PBMCs. V usage is TRBV15 and J usage is TRBJ2-7, with 9 bases matching TRBD1. The receptor's source is a man younger than 30 in good health and CMV-seronegative. The CDR3 sequence: CATSSTIRDRATYEQYF. The CDR3 nucleotides are TGTGCCACCAGCTCAACAATCCGGGACAGGGCGACCTACGAGCAGTACTTC.